The following is a TCR beta chain sequence with its context. Its antigen is not identified. The sample belongs to a study of vaccination and CD4 T cells after COVID-19. Study summary: Cellular stimulation was performed using overlapping spike peptides derived from SARS-CoV-2, HCoV-NL63, HCoV-OC43 and HCoV-229E.

The CDR3 loop spans 12 amino acids. Germline loops: CDR1 LNHDA, CDR2 SQIVND (reference sequence). V was cut by 9 bases and J by 0 bases, with 6 bases left in between. Notes on the study in general: No early post-infection timepoints were studied, and convalescent patients studied were relatively few.

The Oncomine TCR Beta short-read assay was applied to DNA of cultured CD4+ T cells. MiXCR, run by TCRdb on the PCR reads, gives a single entry per CDR3 protein. In the table there are some 22,000 distinct CDR3 sequences, roughly 60% of which are singletons. Noted treatment: approximately 10-day PBMC culture with coronavirus spike peptide pools or control peptides (ViraFEST assay). Half the growth medium was swapped for new IL-2 medium on days 3 and 7. The sequence was collected from a human donor who received a COVID-19 vaccine. Sequenced material: CD4+ T cells from blood, cultured in vitro, taken before SARS-CoV-2 vaccination. The genes are TRBV19 and TRBJ1-3; D remains unclear. CDR3 loop: CASRSSGNTIYF. For the CDR3, the DNA is TGTGCCAGCCGGAGCTCTGGAAACACCATATATTTT.